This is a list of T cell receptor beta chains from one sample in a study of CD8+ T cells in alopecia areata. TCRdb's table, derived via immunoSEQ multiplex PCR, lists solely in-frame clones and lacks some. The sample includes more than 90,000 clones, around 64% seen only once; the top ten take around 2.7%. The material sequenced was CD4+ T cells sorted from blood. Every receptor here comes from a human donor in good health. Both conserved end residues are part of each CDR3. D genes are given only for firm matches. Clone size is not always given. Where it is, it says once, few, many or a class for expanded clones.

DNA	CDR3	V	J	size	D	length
TGCAGCGTCACGGGACAGTGGTTTCAAGAGACCCAGTACTTC	CSVTGQWFQETQYF	TRBV29-1	TRBJ2-5	NA	TRBD1	14
TGTGCCTGGAGCCTAACCGGACAGGGTGCGGACACCATATATTTT	CAWSLTGQGADTIYF	TRBV30	TRBJ1-3	NA	TRBD1	15
TGCAGCGTTGGTGGGGGAGTCAATCAGCCCCAGCATTTT	CSVGGGVNQPQHF	TRBV29-1	TRBJ1-5	few	NA	13
TGTGCCAGCTCACCAACTAACGGTTTCACTGAAGCTTTCTTT	CASSPTNGFTEAFF	TRBV18	TRBJ1-1	NA	NA	14
TGTGCCAGCTCACCCCCCCTTGGACTAGCGCGGGAGACCCAGTACTTC	CASSPPLGLARETQYF	TRBV18	TRBJ2-5	NA	TRBD2	16
TGTGCCAGCAGCTTTGATACTAACTATGGCTACACCTTC	CASSFDTNYGYTF	TRBV11-2	TRBJ1-2	NA	NA	13
TGTGCCAGCAGTGTGAACGGGGGGGCCGGTGAGACCCAGTACTTC	CASSVNGGAGETQYF	TRBV2	TRBJ2-5	NA	TRBD2	15
TGCGCCAGCAGCCAAGATCCGGGGGCCACCTACAATGAGCAGTTCTTC	CASSQDPGATYNEQFF	TRBV4-1	TRBJ2-1	once	NA	16
TGCGCCAGCAGCCAGGGACACGGTAATGAAAAACTGTTTTTT	CASSQGHGNEKLFF	TRBV5-1	TRBJ1-4	NA	NA	14
TGTGCCAGTAGTAGGGGCGCAGGCAATCAGCCCCAGCATTTT	CASSRGAGNQPQHF	TRBV19	TRBJ1-5	NA	NA	14
TGCAGCGTTGTGCAGCCGAACACTGAAGCTTTCTTT	CSVVQPNTEAFF	TRBV29-1	TRBJ1-1	many	NA	12
TGTGCCAGCAGTGAAAGTCCCAGGGGGTTTGGGGAGACCCAGTACTTC	CASSESPRGFGETQYF	TRBV6-1	TRBJ2-5	NA	TRBD1	16
TGCAGCGTTGAAGGGTCCACAGATACGCAGTATTTT	CSVEGSTDTQYF	TRBV29-1	TRBJ2-3	NA	NA	12
TGCAGCGTCCAAGCGGCGGGGGGGCCCTCCTACGAGCAGTACTTC	CSVQAAGGPSYEQYF	TRBV29-1	TRBJ2-7	NA	TRBD2	15
TGTGCCAGCAGTGATGAGGGGAACACTGAAGCTTTCTTT	CASSDEGNTEAFF	TRBV2	TRBJ1-1	NA	NA	13
TGCAGCGCCGAGCCCGGCCCTGGCTACACCTTC	CSAEPGPGYTF	TRBV29-1	TRBJ1-2	NA	NA	11
TGCGCCAGCAGCCCCGCGGGACTACATAAGGGTGAGCAGTTCTTC	CASSPAGLHKGEQFF	TRBV5-1	TRBJ2-1	NA	TRBD2	15
TGCAGCGTTGGCAGGGCTGGGGCCAACGTCCTGACTTTC	CSVGRAGANVLTF	TRBV29-1	TRBJ2-6	NA	NA	13
TGTGCCAGCAGCCAAGCGGTGGGCACCATTAATCAGCCCCAGCATTTT	CASSQAVGTINQPQHF	TRBV4-2	TRBJ1-5	NA	NA	16
TGTGCCACCTCTATGCGGGATGGCTACACCTTC	CATSMRDGYTF	TRBV6-6	TRBJ1-2	NA	NA	11
TGTGCCAGCAGCTTTCGGAGTAGCACCACAGATACGCAGTATTTT	CASSFRSSTTDTQYF	TRBV11-1	TRBJ2-3	NA	NA	15
TGTGCCAGCAGCCGTTATGGGACAGGGGACCAGGAGCAGTACTTC	CASSRYGTGDQEQYF	TRBV7-9	TRBJ2-7	NA	TRBD1	15
TGCGCCAGCAGCCAAGTCGCTAGCGGGGGGGCGACCGGGGAGCTGTTTTTT	CASSQVASGGATGELFF	TRBV4-1	TRBJ2-2	once	TRBD2	17
TGTGCCAGCAGTTTCCATAACAGTAACTATGGCTACACCTTC	CASSFHNSNYGYTF	TRBV27	TRBJ1-2	NA	NA	14
TGCGCCAGCAGCCCCCCGGGCGGGCTCAGCACCTTC	CASSPPGGLSTF	TRBV4-1	TRBJ1-2	NA	NA	12
TGCAGCGTTCGCGCCGGGGATACGCAGTATTTT	CSVRAGDTQYF	TRBV29-1	TRBJ2-3	NA	NA	11
TGTGCCAGCAGTATCCGGCCCTGGGGGGAGACCCAGTACTTC	CASSIRPWGETQYF	TRBV6-6	TRBJ2-5	NA	NA	14
TGCAGCGTCCGATGGGGGAAGGAGACCCAGTACTTC	CSVRWGKETQYF	TRBV29-1	TRBJ2-5	NA	NA	12
TGTGCCAGCAGCCGAAGCACGACAGTAGCTTTCTTT	CASSRSTTVAFF	TRBV5-6	TRBJ1-1	NA	NA	12
TGTGCCAGCACCAAGCAGGGGGCAGACGAGCAGTACTTC	CASTKQGADEQYF	TRBV2	TRBJ2-7	NA	TRBD1	13
TGCGCCAGCAGTCCTGCCGCTAGGGGGAAAGACACCGGGGAGCTGTTTTTT	CASSPAARGKDTGELFF	TRBV23-1	TRBJ2-2	NA	NA	17
TGTGCCAGCAGTTACGAGCTGTTTTTT	CASSYELFF	TRBV27	TRBJ2-2	NA	NA	9
TGTGCCAGCAGCCAAGAGGTGGGCAATCAGCCCCAGCATTTT	CASSQEVGNQPQHF	TRBV4-2	TRBJ1-5	NA	NA	14
TGTGCCAGCAGGGGGACGGTTCACTCTGGAAACACCATATATTTT	CASRGTVHSGNTIYF	TRBV2	TRBJ1-3	NA	NA	15
TGTGCCAGCAGTGAAGGGCAGGGAAGAGATGAAGCTTTCTTT	CASSEGQGRDEAFF	TRBV25-1	TRBJ1-1	NA	NA	14
TGCGCCAGCAGCTTGGAAGGCGCAGCTAGCACAGATACGCAGTATTTT	CASSLEGAASTDTQYF	TRBV5-1	TRBJ2-3	once	NA	16
TGTGCCAGCAGTCCTCCCGGGCAGCGGGGGGGCGATGAGCAGTTCTTC	CASSPPGQRGGDEQFF	TRBV5-4	TRBJ2-1	NA	TRBD2	16
TGTGCCATCAGTGAGGTAACTGGGGCCAACGTCCTGACTTTC	CAISEVTGANVLTF	TRBV10-3	TRBJ2-6	NA	NA	14
TGTGCCAGCACCCAGCGGGCAGGGGGCCAGGATGAGCAGTTCTTC	CASTQRAGGQDEQFF	TRBV9	TRBJ2-1	NA	TRBD1	15
TGCGCCAGCTCATACCAAGAGACCCAGTACTTC	CASSYQETQYF	TRBV5-1	TRBJ2-5	NA	NA	11
TGCAGCATCGCGGTGGGTCCTTTTACAGATACGCAGTATTTT	CSIAVGPFTDTQYF	TRBV29-1	TRBJ2-3	NA	NA	14
TGCGCCAGCAGCCAAGAGCCGGCAGGTTATCAGCCCCAGCATTTT	CASSQEPAGYQPQHF	TRBV4-1	TRBJ1-5	NA	NA	15
TGTGCCAGCAGTACGGGACGGGCACGGGACATTCAGTACTTC	CASSTGRARDIQYF	TRBV7-9	TRBJ2-4	NA	NA	14
TGTGCCTGGAGTAGGGGGAACTATGGCTACACCTTC	CAWSRGNYGYTF	TRBV30	TRBJ1-2	NA	NA	12
TGTGCCAGCAGCGTAGGGGGACCGTACGAGCAGTACTTC	CASSVGGPYEQYF	TRBV9	TRBJ2-7	NA	NA	13
TGCAGCGTTGGACAGGGAGGGCCCGGGGAGCTGTTTTTT	CSVGQGGPGELFF	TRBV29-1	TRBJ2-2	few	NA	13